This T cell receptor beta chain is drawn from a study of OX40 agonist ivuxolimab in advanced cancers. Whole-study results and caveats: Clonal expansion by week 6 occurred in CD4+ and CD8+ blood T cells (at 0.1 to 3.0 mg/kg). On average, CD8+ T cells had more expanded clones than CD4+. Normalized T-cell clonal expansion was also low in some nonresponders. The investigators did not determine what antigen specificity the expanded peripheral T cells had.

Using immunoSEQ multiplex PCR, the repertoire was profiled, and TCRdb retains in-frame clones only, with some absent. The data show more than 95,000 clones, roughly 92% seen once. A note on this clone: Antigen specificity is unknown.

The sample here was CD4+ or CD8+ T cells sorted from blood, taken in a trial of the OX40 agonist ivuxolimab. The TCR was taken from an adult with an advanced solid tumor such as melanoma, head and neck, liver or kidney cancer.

CDR3 DNA sequence: TGTGCCAGCAGGTTGGGACAGGTGGACACTGAAGCTTTCTTT. The encoded protein is CASRLGQVDTEAFF. V usage is TRBV28 and J usage is TRBJ1-1; TRBD1 agrees at 8 bases. Germline V CDR1 and CDR2: MDHEN, SYDVKM. CDR3 length: 14 residues. Losses at the gene ends were 6 bases for V and 3 bases for J; bases not matched to a gene: 6.